This record looks at one TCR beta chain sequence and its context. Its antigen is undetermined. These data belong to a study of vaccination and CD4 T cells after COVID-19. The treatment: roughly nine-day PBMC culture with coronavirus spike peptide pools or control peptides (ViraFEST assay). Pre-COVID-19 pandemic sampling (2011-2018) yielded the unexposed donor's CD4+ T cells. ViraFEST relied on peptide pools to expand antigen-specific T cells; the TCRs were sequenced afterward. The CDR3 consists of 15 residues. Per the germline V gene, CDR1 is MNHNS and CDR2 is SASEGT. Trimming removed 8 bases from V and 5 bases from J; junction bases left unmatched: 13. The Oncomine TCR Beta short-read assay sequenced DNA from cultured CD4+ T cells. TCRdb itself ran the PCR reads through MiXCR, one entry per CDR3 protein. The sample lists 6,000 to 6,500 distinct CDR3 sequences; around 43% were seen once.

This chain links TRBV6-1 with TRBJ2-5, with 8 positions matching TRBD2. The receptor was derived from a human donor in good health. The source material was CD4+ T cells from blood, cultured in vitro. The DNA for the CDR3 is TGTGCCAGCGACAGCGGGGGAGCTACGTGGGAGACCCAGTACTTC. It yields the protein CASDSGGATWETQYF.